The T cell receptor (beta chain) under discussion was sequenced for a study of shared clonotypes between healthy human individuals. Study context: The study drew on two women and a few men aged 18 to 49 as donors. The study's findings and limits: Generation probabilities were higher for clonotypes shared across all four sorted-subset donors than for unshared ones.

Worth noting for this clone: Antigen specificity is unknown.

Looked up from germline, CDR1 is MNHNS and CDR2 is SASEGT. CDR3 length equals 15 residues. V shed 7 bases and J 2 bases; nucleotides not matched to a gene: 8. Splitting of each subset's genomic DNA was done evenly across several immunoSEQ plates. Authors' data handling: Filtering of immunoSEQ junctional sequences could not match full-length read filtering. Here immunoSEQ multiplex PCR was the method, and the copy in TCRdb shows in-frame clones only, minus some. V and J calls and clone size are copied from that table; D and trimming were computed from the DNA. The sample shows around 2.3 million clones, approximately 94% of them seen only once.

The receptor was derived from a man aged 18 to 35 in good health. The chain combines TRBV6-1 with TRBJ2-1; 7 bases line up with TRBD1. Sample: naive CD4+ T cells sorted from blood. Documented subset: CD45RA+ positively selected. The DNA of the CDR3 is TGTGCCAGCACTGTACCGGGACAGACCTACAATGAGCAGTTCTTC. It translates to CASTVPGQTYNEQFF.